These 14 T cell receptor beta chains originate from one sample sequenced in a study of cytomegalovirus exposure and HLA in healthy donors (dated 2017 in TCRdb). The library was prepared using the immunoSEQ multiplex PCR assay. TCRdb provides this immuneACCESS table in a form limited to in-frame rearrangements. Some clones are lacking; in checked studies, under half of them reflect an unresolved V gene, and why the rest are absent is not known. The sample contains about 73,000 clones, roughly 95% of them found a single time. Jointly, the top ten make up approximately 3.3% of the sample. Sequencing input: PBMCs. All receptors derive from a young man in good health and CMV-seronegative.

The chain joins TRBV7-6 to TRBJ2-5, with 11 bases identical to TRBD2. The junction had 5 bases not matched to a gene; V was cut back by 8 bases and J by 0 bases. The CDR3 has 15 residues. The V gene's germline CDR1 is SGHVS and CDR2 FNYEAQ. This CDR3 is CASARLAGNQETQYF. The CDR3 nucleotides are TGTGCCAGCGCTAGACTAGCGGGGAACCAAGAGACCCAGTACTTC. Variable domain in full (rest from reference TRBV7-6 and TRBJ2-5): GAGVSQSPRYKVTKRGQDVALRCDPISGHVSLYWYRQALGQGPEFLTYFNYEAQQDKSGLPNDRFSAERPEGSISTLTIQRTEQRDSAMYRCASARLAGNQETQYFGPGTRLLVL.

The chain has TRBV28 and TRBJ1-2; perhaps TRBD1 as D (6 bases). Germline CDR1 and CDR2: MDHEN and SYDVKM. The CDR3 consists of 14 residues. The V end was cut by 6 bases, the J end by 7 bases, with 18 bases between. The CDR3 protein is CASRIMGGTFGYTF. In DNA form, the CDR3 reads TGTGCCAGCAGGATAATGGGGGGGACATTTGGCTACACCTTC.

The chain uses TRBV27 and TRBJ2-3, with D perhaps TRBD2 (7 bases). Trimming cost V 4 bases and J 2 bases, with 19 bases left between them. The germline CDR1 and CDR2 sequences are MNHEY and SMNVEV (reference sequence). CDR3 size: 17 residues. Here the CDR3 reads CASSSSPTGGPTDTQYF. For the CDR3, the DNA is TGTGCCAGCAGTTCCTCCCCAACGGGGGGCCCCACAGATACGCAGTATTTT.

This sequence joins TRBV4-3 and TRBJ1-5; D may be TRBD1 (5 bases). V was clipped by 5 bases and J by 5 bases, with 10 bases between them. Germline V lookup: CDR1 LGHNA, CDR2 YSLEER. This CDR3 has 13 amino acids. The CDR3 sequence: CASSAVRDQPQHF. The CDR3 bases are TGCGCCAGCAGCGCAGTCAGGGATCAGCCCCAGCATTTT.

This clone was recorded only once. The V and J genes are TRBV7-9 and TRBJ1-2, with 8 bases identical to TRBD1. CDR3 length: 13 amino acids. The V gene's germline CDR1 is SEHNR and CDR2 FQNEAQ (reference sequence). V gave up 3 bases and J gave up 6 bases; unmatched junction bases: 3. In DNA form, the CDR3 reads TGTGCCAGCAGCTTGTCAGGGGGCAATGGCTACACCTTC. It codes for CASSLSGGNGYTF.

The chain carries TRBV12-5 and TRBJ2-7; a weak D match, TRBD2 (5 bases). CDR3 length equals 13 residues. Germline V lookup: CDR1 LGHNT, CDR2 FRNRAP. Between the trimmed V and J ends, which lost 1 base and 5 bases, there was a span of 9 bases. In DNA, the CDR3 is TGTGCTAGTGGTTTGGGTACGGGGAACGAGCAGTACTTC. Translated: CASGLGTGNEQYF.

In this sample, this clone turned up a few times. CDR3 DNA sequence: TGCGCCAGCAGCCAGGATCGGGATCACACTGAAGCTTTCTTT. Amino acid sequence: CASSQDRDHTEAFF. The chain has TRBV4-3 and TRBJ1-1; the D is unclear. Germline CDR1 LGHNA, CDR2 YSLEER. This CDR3 region has 14 residues. The V and J ends lost 3 bases and 3 bases respectively, with 11 bases between them.

The chain recombines TRBV7-9 with TRBJ1-3, with no clear D. Germline V gives CDR1 SEHNR, CDR2 FQNEAQ (reference sequence). Deletions cut 0 bases from V and 8 bases from J, with 14 bases between. The CDR3 spans 15 residues. This CDR3 is CASSLALLSRDTIYF. The CDR3 DNA is TGTGCCAGCAGCTTAGCGCTTCTATCCCGGGACACCATATATTTT.

CDR3 region: CASSLAGGVQYF. As DNA, the CDR3 is TGTGCCAGCAGCTTGGCGGGGGGGGTGCAGTATTTT. This chain uses TRBV5-6 with TRBJ2-3; 8 positions match TRBD2. Looked up from germline, CDR1 is SGHDT and CDR2 is YYEEEE. The J segment lost 11 bases and the V segment lost 0 bases, leaving 2 bases of the junction unmatched. CDR3 length: 12 amino acids.

The genes are TRBV2 and TRBJ1-5; the match to TRBD1 covers 7 bases. Germline CDR1 and CDR2: SNHLY and FYNNEI. J was trimmed by 5 bases and V by 2 bases; bases with no gene match: 6. CDR3 size: 15 residues. Here the CDR3 reads CASSEIRDSYQPQHF. The CDR3 DNA reads TGTGCCAGCAGTGAAATCAGGGACAGTTATCAGCCCCAGCATTTT.

The chain combines TRBV9 with TRBJ1-2; D is unclear. Germline loops: CDR1 SGDLS, CDR2 YYNGEE. This CDR3 contains 15 residues. Trimming removed 0 bases at V and 4 bases at J, with 13 bases between. The CDR3 coding sequence is TGTGCCAGCAGCGTAGGGTCTGGGTCAGGCTATGGCTACACCTTC. This gives the protein CASSVGSGSGYGYTF.

The gene calls are TRBV7-9 and TRBJ2-7; D gene uncertain. Germline V CDR1 and CDR2: SEHNR, FQNEAQ (reference sequence). The V gene lost 6 bases and the J gene lost 3 bases, with 6 bases spanning the gap. The CDR3 length is 11 residues. The CDR3 nucleotides read TGTGCCAGCAGTTCTATCTACGAGCAGTACTTC. It codes for CASSSIYEQYF.

The genes are TRBV9 and TRBJ2-1, with 7 bases fitting TRBD2. Trimming took 0 bases from V and 8 from J; bases not matched to a gene: 5. CDR3 size: 14 residues. From germline, CDR1 is SGDLS and CDR2 YYNGEE. CDR3 coding DNA: TGTGCCAGCAGCGTAGTGGTAGCGGGCGATGAGCAGTTCTTC. Translating gives CASSVVVAGDEQFF. Supplemented by reference TRBV9 and TRBJ2-1, the full variable domain reads DSGVTQTPKHLITATGQRVTLRCSPRSGDLSVYWYQQSLDQGLQFLIQYYNGEERAKGNILERFSAQQFPDLHSELNLSSLELGDSALYFCASSVVVAGDEQFFGPGTRLTVL.

The gene calls are TRBV19 and TRBJ1-5, with 7 bases that match TRBD1. This CDR3 has 14 residues. J gave up 2 bases and V 9 bases, and 7 bases lay outside the gene matches. Per germline, CDR1 LNHDA and CDR2 SQIVND (reference sequence). CDR3 amino acids: CASTGVFGNQPQHF. CDR3 coding DNA: TGTGCCAGCACAGGGGTTTTCGGCAATCAGCCCCAGCATTTT.